The next 7 T cell receptor beta chains were all read from a single sample in a study of T cells in pancreatic ductal adenocarcinoma. No neoadjuvant therapy was given to the selected pancreatic ductal adenocarcinoma patients before their surgery. Assay used: immunoSEQ multiplex PCR; TCRdb lists only in-frame clones, some missing. The table lists roughly 100,000 clones, about 96% of them singletons. The sample taken for sequencing was PBMCs. The source is a human donor with pancreatic ductal adenocarcinoma.

This rearrangement joins TRBV5-4 to TRBJ1-5; D is uncertain. The CDR3 is 13 amino acids. Trimming removed 4 bases from V and 7 bases from J, with 12 bases in between. Germline lookup yields CDR1 SGHNT and CDR2 YYREEE (reference sequence). The CDR3 region has the DNA TGTGCCAGCAGCCGGGGTCATGACCAGCCCCAGCATTTT. Its protein is CASSRGHDQPQHF.

The V call is TRBV29-1, the J call TRBJ1-1; TRBD1 matches 7 bases. V was pared by 7 bases and J by 6 bases, with 5 bases of the junction left unmatched. CDR3 length equals 11 residues. Germline V CDR1 and CDR2: SQVTM, ANQGSEA. CDR3 sequence (DNA): TGCAGCGGCGACAGGGCATCTGAAGCTTTCTTT. It translates to CSGDRASEAFF.

V is TRBV6-1 and J is TRBJ2-7; D is unresolved. Trimming cost V 5 bases and J 5 bases, with 19 bases left between them. The V gene's germline CDR1 is MNHNS and CDR2 SASEGT. There are 15 residues in the CDR3. CDR3 DNA: TGTGCCAGCAGTACCCCCCTAGTACGTCTTAACGAGCAGTACTTC. Protein: CASSTPLVRLNEQYF.

In this sample, this clone turned up once. The genes are TRBV4-2 and TRBJ2-5, with 9 bases matching TRBD2. The CDR3 runs 16 residues. Germline V gene data show CDR1 as LGHNA and CDR2 as YNFKEQ. Germline trimming cut 0 bases from V and 3 bases from J; bases unmatched to any gene: 5. The CDR3 region has the DNA TGTGCCAGCAGCCAAGAGCCTAGCGGGGCAAAAGAGACCCAGTACTTC. As protein: CASSQEPSGAKETQYF.

The genes are TRBV29-1 and TRBJ2-5, with 16 positions matching TRBD2. Per the germline V gene, CDR1 is SQVTM and CDR2 is ANQGSEA. Trimming at V came to 7 bases and at J to 4 bases, leaving 6 bases not matched to a gene. This CDR3 region has 15 residues. The chain's CDR3 is CSAAGTSGGGETQYF. Here the CDR3 DNA reads TGCAGCGCAGCGGGGACTAGCGGGGGGGGAGAGACCCAGTACTTC.

This chain uses TRBV4-3 with TRBJ2-1; 8 bases are a match to TRBD1. Trimming took 0 bases from V and 4 from J; bases not matched to a gene: 5. This CDR3 is built from 16 residues. CDR1 is LGHNA, CDR2 YSLEER, per germline. CDR3 nucleotide sequence: TGCGCCAGCAGCCAAGATCGACAGGGGCCTTACAATGAGCAGTTCTTC. Its translation: CASSQDRQGPYNEQFF.

This clone was seen just once. The chain is built from TRBV18 and TRBJ2-5, with 7 positions matching TRBD1. CDR1 and CDR2 (germline): KGHSH, LQKENI. The CDR3 covers 17 residues. V dropped 2 bases and J dropped 7; count of bases not matched to a gene: 16. For the CDR3, the DNA is TGTGCCAGCTCACCAATGAAACAGGGGCCTGATAGGGGGACCCAGTACTTC. Amino acid sequence: CASSPMKQGPDRGTQYF. Looking up the rest from reference TRBV18 and TRBJ2-5 gives the full variable domain: NAGVMQNPRHLVRRRGQEARLRCSPMKGHSHVYWYRQLPEEGLKFMVYLQKENIIDESGMPKERFSAEFPKEGPSILRIQQVVRGDSAAYFCASSPMKQGPDRGTQYFGPGTRLLVL.